This entry describes one T cell receptor beta chain. Its antigen target is currently unknown. No per-base quality is available; no much larger clone lies one base away. The record originates from a study of cytomegalovirus exposure and HLA in healthy donors (dated by TCRdb to the late 2010s). General notes on the study: An earlier analysis of 587 of the donors reported more than 250 Gb of sequence data and around 110 million unique TCR beta sequences from approximately 180 million T cells. Roughly 300 gigabases of sequencing data and 70 million to 95 million unique TCR sequences made up an early release that covered several hundred HLA-typed donors. Of the roughly 400 genotyped donors, approximately 80% fell in the genetic ancestry cluster associated with self-reported Caucasian donors. The study aimed to test whether signatures of past pathogen exposure could be identified by cataloging public T cell receptors. The study used immunosequencing to profile the T cell repertoires of approximately 630 subjects and linked those repertoires to cytomegalovirus serostatus. Besides the first cohort of approximately 710 subjects, a separate validation cohort made up of 120 different subjects was used. To predict cytomegalovirus infection status, the study combined high-throughput TCR immunosequencing, statistical association of individual TCRs with disease status, and machine learning. To study patterns of TCR occurrence, a later analysis re-analyzed previously published TCR beta repertoires from hundreds of donors and added high-resolution HLA genotyping. The later analysis used no new phenotypic data to find candidate immune exposures, relying instead on TCR beta sequences and their occurrence across donors. To decide whether each TCR beta V gene segment behaved as functional or pseudogenic, an earlier analysis of some 600 of the donors relied on high-throughput TCR beta sequencing. Donor age, sex, ethnicity and CMV serostatus were compiled alongside the repertoire data. Genome-wide SNP genotypes for about 60% of the roughly 670 donors were used in a later genetic analysis, which treated that subset as a discovery cohort. Every repertoire in the discovery cohort had been generated on one and the same sequencing platform. HLA typing included class I and class II loci at four-digit resolution. The number of typed donors differed by locus: about 620-640 for A, B, C, DRB1 and DQB1; 522 for DQA1; 606 for DPA1; and about 450 for DPB1. Because of strong linkage in the cohort, 4 to 6 DR-DQ haplotypes were treated as single units for association and clustering. Among roughly 400 genotyped donors of the cohort, an average of around 240,000 unique TCR beta nucleotide sequences were sequenced per donor, roughly a sixth of them non-productive. Study-wide conclusions, independent of this receptor: An earlier analysis of 587 of the donors showed that most TCR beta V segments appeared in productive rearrangements either about 90% or about 30% of the time, which broadly matched IMGT annotations. In a later analysis, TCR association rates were found to vary across HLA loci, with the most associated TCRs seen for DRB1 alleles and the fewest for HLA-C alleles. A group of highly shared sequence variants was considered likely to be a technical artifact of the sequencing pipeline. Because the 87-base-pair reads could not distinguish some IMGT-functional V segments, including TRBV6-2 and TRBV6-3, those segments were excluded. HLA typing was unavailable for some donors at each locus, so association tests used only the typed subset. A later analysis found that HLA-associated TCR beta chains were more clonally expanded and had lower generation probabilities than equally common non-associated chains. Immune exposure information for the cohort was limited to CMV serostatus. A total of some 180 TCR beta chains were listed by the study as associated with cytomegalovirus. In a later analysis, several top co-occurrence clusters were reported to appear linked to parvovirus B19, influenza, CMV and Epstein-Barr virus. The authors suggested that the approach could potentially be extended to other disease states and immunological phenotypes. In a later genetic analysis, a missense DCLRE1C variant was associated with V-gene and J-gene trimming of TCR beta chains, and the association was replicated in an independent cohort. The classifier was reported to diagnose cytomegalovirus status with high specificity and sensitivity in both the original cohort and the validation cohort. Linkage disequilibrium might explain the correlated functional status among segregating V segments, but an unknown experimental factor could not be ruled out. In a later analysis, most CMV-associated TCR beta chains were found to appear HLA-restricted, with HLA associations seemingly driven largely by CMV exposure. According to a later genetic analysis, donors in an Asian-associated ancestry cluster had fewer N-insertions in productive TCRs than the roughly 660-donor mean. While some public TCRs were present in many individuals, most TCR sequences turned up only very rarely across donors. The earlier analysis of a few hundred of the donors excluded around 17 rarely observed V segments, including chromosome 9 orphons, because counts were too low. Strong co-occurrence of HLA alleles, especially DR and DQ, made assigning TCR associations to individual alleles difficult. In this cohort, only TCR beta chains were sequenced, and detectable features were limited by the absence of alpha or paired-chain data. A further reported finding was that TCR beta sequences accurately predicted the HLA-A and HLA-B alleles for most subjects in the first cohort. A few of the identified cytomegalovirus-associated TCR beta chains were confirmed in vitro to be specific for cytomegalovirus antigens. Presence/absence analyses assumed roughly uniform sequencing depth across donors, an assumption that may not hold. Specific HLA alleles were associated with over 15,000 TCR beta sequences at a false discovery rate of 0.05 in a later analysis.

The cohort consisted of approximately 670 healthy bone marrow donors. All cohort members were sampled while nominally healthy, although unrecorded immune exposures were likely present. The donor tested CMV seronegative and was one of the 352 seronegative cohort members. Every donor gave a peripheral blood sample, and the peripheral blood mononuclear cells from that sample were used for TCR beta sequencing. The Qiagen DNeasy Blood Extraction Kit was used to extract genomic DNA from the blood cell samples. From cysteine to phenylalanine, the CDR3 is 16 amino acids long. CDR3 DNA is the only sequence kept; it has 48 bases, read in frame from the first base. The germline V gene yields MDHEN for CDR1 and SYDVKM for CDR2. The V end gives up 2 bases and the J end 1 base, leaving 3 bases in the junction not matched to a gene. Libraries were constructed by the immunoSEQ multiplex PCR assay. The multiplex PCR relied on a mix of 60 forward primers for TCR Vbeta segments and 13 reverse primers for TCR Jbeta segments. Amplification of the CDR3 region of rearranged TCR beta genes was performed with a multiplex PCR assay on genomic DNA. Amplified TCR beta libraries were sequenced as 87-base-pair reads on the Illumina HiSeq System. Processing in the source paper ran as follows. A later analysis counted some 74 million unique TCR beta chains across the 700 or so repertoires, and some 11 million of these chains were shared by at least two donors. To remove PCR and sequencing errors, raw reads were error-corrected and collapsed into unique sequences using a nearest-neighbor algorithm that merged closely related sequences. V, D and J gene segments were assigned by aligning CDR3 sequences to IMGT reference sequences. For a sequence to be retained, a match of at least six nucleotides was required to both a V gene segment and a J gene segment. Rearrangements were called productive when the CDR3 lacked stop codons and stayed in frame with V and J; all others were non-productive. Following IMGT convention, CDR3 was defined as the stretch from the second conserved V-encoded cysteine up to the conserved J-encoded phenylalanine. The earlier analysis of 550 to 650 of the donors excluded any sequence lacking an unambiguous match to a single V gene segment. An earlier analysis of fewer than 750 of the donors classified V segments as functional when productive rearrangements were above 56.7% and as segregating when the standard deviation between donors was above 5%. A statistical classification framework was built for diagnosing cytomegalovirus status from the catalog of TCR beta chain sequences. In a later analysis, TCR nucleotide sequences were compared against IMGT/GENE-DB human TR gene sequences so that V and J genes could be assigned. Using the TCRdist pipeline, a later analysis assigned CDR3 sequences along with most-parsimonious VDJ recombination scenarios. A later analysis defined each TCR beta chain by its CDR3 amino acid sequence plus V-gene family, and excluded reads lacking a unique V-gene family. A later analysis removed 500 to 600 highly shared, low-generation-probability nucleotide sequences to deal with suspected cross-contamination and a sequencing artifact. In a later analysis, a clonal expansion index was calculated for each public chain from normalized within-repertoire ranks of inferred template counts. In a later analysis, generation probabilities were computed with a VDJ recombination model fitted to out-of-frame rearrangements, and the resulting probabilities were checked against IGoR. In a later analysis, TCR-TCR, TCR-HLA and TCR-CMV co-occurrence was scored with hypergeometric tests, and a repertoire-size bias correction was applied to TCR pairs. To estimate false discovery rates, a later analysis permuted the HLA or CMV assignments 20 times. In a later analysis, co-occurring TCRs were grouped using DBSCAN, and TCRdist sequence similarity was added for clustering within HLA-allele-positive subsets. Repertoires with fewer than 30,000 or more than 120,000 public chains were left out of co-occurrence clustering, as were about 5 repertoires with anomalous nucleotide sharing. The source is immuneACCESS, and TCRdb retained only in-frame sequences with V and J called. Part of the clones is not carried over; for the studies checked, unresolved V genes explain less than half of this, and the remainder is unexplained. That table is the source of V, J and clone size, and D and trimming were worked out from the DNA. Present in this sample are 95,000 to 150,000 clones, over 80% of which were seen just once. In total, the top ten clones hold approximately 0.24% of the sample.

This sequence uses TRBV28 and TRBJ2-4, and 9 bases in between align with TRBD2. The TCR comes from a man aged 45-60 years in good health and CMV-seronegative. The specimen sequenced was PBMCs. The encoded CDR3 is CASSLTAGGAKNIQYF. The DNA sequence is given as TGTGCCAGCAGTTTAACCGCGGGAGGGGCCAAAAACATTCAGTACTTC.